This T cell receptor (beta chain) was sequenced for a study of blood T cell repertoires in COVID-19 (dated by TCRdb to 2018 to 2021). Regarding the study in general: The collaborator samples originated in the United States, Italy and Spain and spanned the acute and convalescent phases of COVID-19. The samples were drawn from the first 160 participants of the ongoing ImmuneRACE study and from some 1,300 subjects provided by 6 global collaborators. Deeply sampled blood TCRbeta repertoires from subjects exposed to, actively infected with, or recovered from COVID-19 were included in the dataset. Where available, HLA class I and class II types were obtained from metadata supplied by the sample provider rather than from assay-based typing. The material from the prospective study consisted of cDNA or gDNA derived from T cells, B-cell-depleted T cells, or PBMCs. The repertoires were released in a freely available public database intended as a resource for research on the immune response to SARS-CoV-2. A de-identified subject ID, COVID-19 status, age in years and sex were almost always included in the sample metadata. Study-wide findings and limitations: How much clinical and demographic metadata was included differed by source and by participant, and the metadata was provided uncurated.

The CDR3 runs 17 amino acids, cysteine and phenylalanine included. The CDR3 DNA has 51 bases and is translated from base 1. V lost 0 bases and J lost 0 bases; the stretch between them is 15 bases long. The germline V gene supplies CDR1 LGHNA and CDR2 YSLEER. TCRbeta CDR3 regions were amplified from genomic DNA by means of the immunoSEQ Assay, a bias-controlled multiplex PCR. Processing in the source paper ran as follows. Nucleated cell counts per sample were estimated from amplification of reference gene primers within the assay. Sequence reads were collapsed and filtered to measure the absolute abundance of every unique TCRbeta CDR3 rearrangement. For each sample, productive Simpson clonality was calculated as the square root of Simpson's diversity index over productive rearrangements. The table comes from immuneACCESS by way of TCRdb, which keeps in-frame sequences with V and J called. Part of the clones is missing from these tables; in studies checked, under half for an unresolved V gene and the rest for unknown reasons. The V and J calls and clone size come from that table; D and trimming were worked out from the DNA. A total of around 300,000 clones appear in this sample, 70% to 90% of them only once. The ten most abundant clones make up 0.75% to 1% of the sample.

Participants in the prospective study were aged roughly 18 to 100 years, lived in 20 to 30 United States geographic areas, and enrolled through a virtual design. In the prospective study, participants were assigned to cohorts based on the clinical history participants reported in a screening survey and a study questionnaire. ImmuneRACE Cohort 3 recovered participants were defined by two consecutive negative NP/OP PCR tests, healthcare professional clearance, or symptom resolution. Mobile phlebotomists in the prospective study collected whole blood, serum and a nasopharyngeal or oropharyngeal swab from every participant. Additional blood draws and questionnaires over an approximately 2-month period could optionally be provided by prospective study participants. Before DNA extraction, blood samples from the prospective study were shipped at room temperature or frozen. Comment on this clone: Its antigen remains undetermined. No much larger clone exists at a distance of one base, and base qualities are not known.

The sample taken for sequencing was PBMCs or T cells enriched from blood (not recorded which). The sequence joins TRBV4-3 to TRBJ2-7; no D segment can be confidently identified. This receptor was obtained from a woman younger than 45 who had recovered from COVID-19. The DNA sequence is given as TGCGCCAGCAGCCAAGATATCGCTCGCAGGCTCTCCTACGAGCAGTACTTC. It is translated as CASSQDIARRLSYEQYF.